Below are 30 T cell receptor beta chains sequenced from a single sample in a study of beta chain features in type 1 diabetes. Expressed TCRB transcripts were sequenced because the isolated RNA had all been reverse transcribed beforehand. Sequencing was performed with immunoSEQ multiplex PCR; in TCRdb, only in-frame clones are kept and a portion is missing. The sample lists about 260,000 clones; around 68% were seen once. The specimen sequenced was naive CD4+ T cells from blood. The receptors were gathered from a man in his thirties or forties in good health.

The sample holds a few counts of this clone. The V call is TRBV9, the J call TRBJ1-1, with 9 nucleotides matching TRBD1. J lost 6 bases, V lost 4 bases, and 7 bases had no gene match. The CDR3 spans 14 residues. From germline, CDR1 is SGDLS and CDR2 YYNGEE. CDR3 residues: CASSPQTGGSEAFF. CDR3 DNA sequence: TGTGCCAGCAGCCCCCAGACAGGGGGTTCTGAAGCTTTCTTT.

This clone was picked up one time. The J gene is TRBJ2-7, the V gene TRBV30; D is unclear. The CDR3 runs 14 residues. V lost 2 bases and J 0 bases, leaving 11 bases between the germline ends. The V gene's germline CDR1 is GTSNPN and CDR2 SVGIG (reference sequence). CDR3 in DNA: TGTGCCTGGAGTAAGGGCCCCACCTCCTACGAGCAGTACTTC. This encodes CAWSKGPTSYEQYF.

The gene calls are TRBV14 and TRBJ1-1, with D tentatively TRBD1 (5 bases). CDR1 SGHDN and CDR2 FVKESK come from the germline V gene. V was clipped by 5 bases and J by 5 bases, with 9 bases between them. The CDR3 consists of 12 residues. CDR3 residues: CASSEGMTEAFF. CDR3 DNA sequence: TGTGCCAGCAGCGAGGGGATGACTGAAGCTTTCTTT.

The V gene is TRBV7-6, the J gene TRBJ1-4, with D hard to call. The V end lost 5 bases, the J end lost 5 bases, and 15 bases lay between the germline ends. This CDR3 has 15 amino acids. Looked up from germline, CDR1 is SGHVS and CDR2 is FNYEAQ. CDR3 sequence (DNA): TGTGCCAGCAGCCGAATCGGGCGGCAGAATGAAAAACTGTTTTTT. It specifies CASSRIGRQNEKLFF.

Of note for this clone: This CDR3 is also generated by other DNA sequences in the sample. The chain recombines TRBV7-2 with TRBJ2-7; D gene uncertain. Per germline, CDR1 SGHTA and CDR2 FQGNSA. The CDR3 covers 13 residues. Trimming shortened V by 0 bases and J by 4 bases, and 7 bases separated the two germline ends. CDR3 nucleotide sequence: TGTGCCAGCAGCTTAGCCCGGTTATACGAGCAGTACTTC. Amino acids: CASSLARLYEQYF.

A few counts support this clone. The chain links TRBV14 to TRBJ1-1; no firm D call. V was pared by 6 bases and J by 0 bases, with 2 bases between. Per the germline V gene, CDR1 is SGHDN and CDR2 is FVKESK. The CDR3 has 11 amino acids. The CDR3 DNA reads TGTGCCAGCAGTTTGAACACTGAAGCTTTCTTT. It is translated as CASSLNTEAFF. The full variable domain, its missing parts supplied by reference TRBV14 and TRBJ1-1, is EAGVTQFPSHSVIEKGQTVTLRCDPISGHDNLYWYRRVMGKEIKFLLHFVKESKQDESGMPNNRFLAERTGGTYSTLKVQPAELEDSGVYFCASSLNTEAFFGQGTRLTVV.

V is TRBV7-9 and J is TRBJ1-1, with 7 nucleotides matching TRBD1. V shed 2 bases, J shed 6 bases, and the junction held 9 bases outside the gene matches. The CDR3 contains 15 residues. From germline, CDR1 is SEHNR and CDR2 FQNEAQ (reference sequence). In DNA, the CDR3 is TGTGCCAGCAGCTTATCTGACAGGGCTACGGCTGAAGCTTTCTTT. Its translation: CASSLSDRATAEAFF.

The chain uses TRBV9 and TRBJ2-1; D call uncertain. CDR1 SGDLS and CDR2 YYNGEE come from the germline V gene. CDR3 length equals 17 residues. Trimming removed 4 bases from V and 7 bases from J, with 24 bases in between. CDR3 residues: CASSTPPGRGSGNEQFF. DNA of the CDR3: TGTGCCAGCAGCACCCCTCCCGGGCGAGGATCTGGGAATGAGCAGTTCTTC.

The rearrangement links TRBV9 to TRBJ2-3; D is uncertain. Trimming removed 3 bases at V and 2 bases at J, with 16 bases between. The CDR3 is made up of 16 amino acids. From germline, CDR1 is SGDLS and CDR2 YYNGEE. The chain's CDR3 is CASSEFSPSPTDTQYF. In DNA, the CDR3 is TGTGCCAGCAGCGAGTTCTCACCCAGCCCCACAGATACGCAGTATTTT.

This chain uses TRBV5-1 with TRBJ2-1; 7 bases are a match to TRBD2. The germline CDR1 and CDR2 sequences are SGHRS and YFSETQ. Trimming removed 6 bases from V and 4 bases from J; junction bases left unmatched: 13. The CDR3 runs 16 residues. The CDR3, as DNA: TGCGCCAGCACCCCAGACCCTAGCGGTAATTACAATGAGCAGTTCTTC. The encoded protein is CASTPDPSGNYNEQFF.

The V call is TRBV11-2, the J call TRBJ2-3; 9 bases map to TRBD2. The length of the CDR3 is 19 residues. From germline, CDR1 is SGHAT and CDR2 FQNNGV. Unmatched junction bases numbered 18, after V lost 8 bases and J lost 0 bases. The CDR3 sequence: CASRPGRLADYKSTDTQYF. The CDR3 DNA sequence: TGTGCCAGCCGCCCAGGTCGACTAGCGGACTACAAGAGCACAGATACGCAGTATTTT.

The chain has TRBV30 and TRBJ2-7, with 7 positions matching TRBD1. This CDR3 is 15 amino acids long. From germline, CDR1 is GTSNPN and CDR2 SVGIG (reference sequence). V dropped 4 bases and J dropped 6; count of bases not matched to a gene: 15. The CDR3 loop is CAWNPGTADTTEQYF. In nucleotides, the CDR3 is TGTGCCTGGAATCCCGGGACAGCGGATACGACCGAGCAGTACTTC.

The chain joins TRBV28 to TRBJ2-6; no definite D call. V was shortened by 3 bases and J by 4 bases, with 22 bases between the two germline ends. CDR1 and CDR2 from the germline V gene are MDHEN and SYDVKM. The CDR3 consists of 19 residues. Written as DNA, the CDR3 is TGTGCCAGCAGTTTCCCCTCGATCCCTACAAACGCAGGGGCCAACGTCCTGACTTTC. Translated, it gives CASSFPSIPTNAGANVLTF.

V usage is TRBV7-9 and J usage is TRBJ1-5, with 10 bases that match TRBD1. The CDR3 loop spans 17 amino acids. The V gene end was trimmed by 5 bases and the J gene end by 5 bases; junction bases not matched to a gene: 12. The germline V gene has CDR1 SEHNR and CDR2 FQNEAQ (reference sequence). In nucleotides, the CDR3 is TGTGCCAGCAGCGTAGTTCCGGGACAGGGGCCCCATCAGCCCCAGCATTTT. This translates into CASSVVPGQGPHQPQHF.

This clone was seen only a few times. The chain employs TRBV14 and TRBJ2-1; 11 positions agree with TRBD2. V shed 4 bases, J shed 1 base, and the junction held 6 bases outside the gene matches. Germline V gene data show CDR1 as SGHDN and CDR2 as FVKESK. The CDR3 runs to 17 residues. The CDR3: CASSRLTSGKSYNEQFF. The CDR3 DNA reads as TGTGCCAGCAGCCGGCTGACTAGCGGGAAATCCTACAATGAGCAGTTCTTC.

This clone appeared a single time. The chain recombines TRBV6-1 with TRBJ2-3, with D unclear. The V gene lost 2 bases and the J gene lost 6 bases, with 3 bases spanning the gap. Germline V CDR1 and CDR2: MNHNS, SASEGT. This CDR3 contains 11 residues. CDR3 residues: CASSELDTQYF. The CDR3 DNA sequence: TGTGCCAGCAGTGAATTGGATACGCAGTATTTT.

This chain links TRBV4-2 with TRBJ2-5; 8 bases map to TRBD2. Trimming at V came to 5 bases and at J to 5 bases, leaving 10 bases not matched to a gene. Germline CDR1 reads LGHNA; CDR2 reads YNFKEQ. The CDR3 is 15 amino acids. CDR3 protein: CASSSLAGTGETQYF. DNA of the CDR3: TGTGCCAGCAGCTCGCTAGCGGGTACGGGGGAGACCCAGTACTTC.

The table lists this clone with a few counts. The V and J genes are TRBV30 and TRBJ2-3, with D perhaps matching TRBD2 (5 bases). CDR1 and CDR2 (germline): GTSNPN, SVGIG (reference sequence). This CDR3 has 15 residues. Trimming stripped 0 bases from V and 3 bases from J, with 13 bases between. Here the CDR3 reads CAWSVNSGVTDTQYF. CDR3 in DNA: TGTGCCTGGAGTGTAAACTCCGGGGTGACAGATACGCAGTATTTT.

In regard to this clone: At the DNA level, this CDR3 is encoded by other sequences in the same sample as well. This rearrangement joins TRBV20-1 to TRBJ2-1; D may be TRBD1 (5 bases). The length of the CDR3 is 11 residues. V shed 3 bases and J shed 10 bases, with 10 bases lying between them. Germline V gene lookup returns CDR1 DFQATT and CDR2 SNEGSKA (reference sequence). This CDR3 is CSASTGREQFF. In nucleotides, the CDR3 is TGCAGTGCTAGTACAGGACGGGAGCAGTTCTTC.

The chain uses TRBV6-5 and TRBJ2-5; tentative D call: TRBD1 (6 bases). Germline V gene lookup returns CDR1 MNHEY and CDR2 SVGAGI. The V end lost 6 bases, the J end lost 1 base, and 15 bases lay between the germline ends. This CDR3 has 15 residues. In DNA form, the CDR3 reads TGTGCCAGCAGCCCCCCAACAGGGACCCAAGAGACCCAGTACTTC. Translated, it gives CASSPPTGTQETQYF.

The rearrangement joins TRBV29-1 to TRBJ2-4; 8 bases map to TRBD1. Germline trimming cut 3 bases from V and 8 bases from J; bases unmatched to any gene: 3. The CDR3 length is 12 residues. CDR1 SQVTM and CDR2 ANQGSEA come from the germline V gene. As DNA, the CDR3 is TGCAGCGTTGACAGGGGGCGAGACATTCAGTACTTC. Translating gives CSVDRGRDIQYF.

This chain links TRBV7-2 with TRBJ2-7; 8 bases agree with TRBD1. The trim removed 3 bases at V and 2 bases at J, leaving 3 bases unmatched. The length of the CDR3 is 14 residues. From germline, CDR1 is SGHTA and CDR2 FQGNSA. The CDR3 nucleotides read TGTGCCAGCAGCTTCGGGACAGGTACCTACGAGCAGTACTTC. Translated, it gives CASSFGTGTYEQYF.

The J gene is TRBJ2-1, the V gene TRBV9; D remains unclear. CDR1 and CDR2 (germline): SGDLS, YYNGEE. V was cut by 2 bases and J by 0 bases, with 9 bases left in between. The CDR3 length is 15 residues. CDR3: CASSVLGSSYNEQFF. Written as DNA, the CDR3 is TGTGCCAGCAGCGTTCTGGGAAGCTCCTACAATGAGCAGTTCTTC.

The rearrangement uses TRBV29-1 and TRBJ1-1; no firm D call. V lost 4 bases and J 1 base, leaving 10 bases between the germline ends. This CDR3 is 13 amino acids long. Germline V gene sequence: CDR1 SQVTM, CDR2 ANQGSEA. CDR3 in amino acids: CSVVFTENTEAFF. CDR3 bases: TGCAGCGTTGTATTTACAGAGAACACTGAAGCTTTCTTT.

The rearrangement uses TRBV14 and TRBJ2-3; D may be TRBD1 or TRBD2 (5 bases each). V lost 0 bases and J 4 bases, leaving 20 bases between the germline ends. Per the germline V gene, CDR1 is SGHDN and CDR2 is FVKESK. This CDR3 contains 18 residues. The CDR3 sequence: CASSQEGDGWPNADTQYF. The CDR3 nucleotides read TGTGCCAGCAGCCAAGAGGGGGACGGGTGGCCGAACGCAGATACGCAGTATTTT.

The chain couples TRBV20-1 to TRBJ1-1; D ambiguous. The CDR3 runs to 11 residues. Per the germline V gene, CDR1 is DFQATT and CDR2 is SNEGSKA (reference sequence). Deletions cut 2 bases from V and 3 bases from J, with 4 bases between. DNA for the CDR3: TGCAGTGCTAGACGTCACACTGAAGCTTTCTTT. Translating it yields CSARRHTEAFF.

The chain joins TRBV7-2 to TRBJ2-3, with 12 bases that match TRBD2. Germline V gives CDR1 SGHTA, CDR2 FQGNSA. This CDR3 comprises 15 residues. Losses at the gene ends were 4 bases for V and 5 bases for J; bases not matched to a gene: 4. CDR3 bases: TGTGCCAGCAGCTCTAGCGGGAGGGTTGGAGATACGCAGTATTTT. Its translation is CASSSSGRVGDTQYF.

The J gene is TRBJ2-7, the V gene TRBV30; TRBD1 agrees at 7 bases. V lost 2 bases to trimming and J lost 0 bases; unmatched junction nucleotides: 10. This CDR3 is 16 amino acids long. Germline CDR1 reads GTSNPN; CDR2 reads SVGIG (reference sequence). CDR3 amino acids: CAWSRPWDSISYEQYF. The CDR3 DNA is TGTGCCTGGAGTCGCCCTTGGGACAGCATCTCCTACGAGCAGTACTTC.

A word on this clone: This same CDR3 is encoded by further DNA sequences in the sample. DNA of the CDR3: TGTGCCAGCAGCCCTCGTGAGACCCAGTACTTC. Translated: CASSPRETQYF. The chain combines TRBV7-2 with TRBJ2-5; D gene uncertain. This CDR3 is 11 amino acids long. Germline-derived CDR1 and CDR2 are SGHTA and FQGNSA. V was clipped by 5 bases and J by 5 bases, with 6 bases between them.

The chain combines TRBV29-1 with TRBJ2-7, with TRBD2 matching 7 bases. Germline lookup yields CDR1 SQVTM and CDR2 ANQGSEA. Trimming at V came to 5 bases and at J to 0 bases, leaving 4 bases not matched to a gene. The CDR3 length is 13 residues. The CDR3 nucleotides are TGCAGCGTTCAACTAGCGAGCTCCTACGAGCAGTACTTC. It is translated as CSVQLASSYEQYF.